The clone carrying this TCR beta chain was found a few times. Its antigen is as yet unknown. TCRdb reanalysed the RT-PCR reads using MiXCR and keeps one entry per CDR3 protein. The sample holds approximately 500,000 distinct CDR3 sequences; approximately 13% are singletons and the top ten take under 15%. The ends were cut back, 5 bases at V and 1 base at J, with 21 bases in the middle. The CDR3 is 17 residues long. Germline loops: CDR1 DFQATT, CDR2 SNEGSKA (reference sequence). This sample stems from a study of response to subunit inactivated influenza vaccine. Study findings and constraints: The authors suggested that every seasonal influenza vaccination recruits few new T cells.

The V call is TRBV20-1, the J call TRBJ2-1; D is undetermined. The receptor was derived from a man aged 45-65 years who received an inactivated influenza vaccine. The source material was PBMCs from blood, sampled about 40 days after vaccination. The CDR3 region is CSAQPFGTSDSYNEQFF. As DNA, the CDR3 is TGCAGTGCTCAGCCTTTCGGCACCTCTGATTCCTACAATGAGCAGTTCTTC.